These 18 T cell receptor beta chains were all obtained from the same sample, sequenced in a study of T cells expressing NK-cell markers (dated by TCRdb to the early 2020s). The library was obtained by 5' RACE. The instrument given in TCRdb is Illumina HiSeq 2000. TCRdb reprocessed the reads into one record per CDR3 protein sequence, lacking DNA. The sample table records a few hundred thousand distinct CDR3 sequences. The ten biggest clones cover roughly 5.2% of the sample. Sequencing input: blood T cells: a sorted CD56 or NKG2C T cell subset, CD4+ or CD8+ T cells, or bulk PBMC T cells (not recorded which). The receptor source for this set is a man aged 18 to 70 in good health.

The CDR3 loop reads CASSQVESSTDTQYF. The V call is TRBV4-2, the J call TRBJ2-3. From germline, CDR1 is LGHNA and CDR2 YNFKEQ. This CDR3 comprises 15 residues.

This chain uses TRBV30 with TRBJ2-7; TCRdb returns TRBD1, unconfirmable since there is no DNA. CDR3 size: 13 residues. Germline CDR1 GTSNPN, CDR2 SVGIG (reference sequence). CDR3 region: CAWRLTGAYEQYF. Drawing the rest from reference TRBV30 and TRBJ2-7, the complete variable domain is SQTIHQWPATLVQPVGSPLSLECTVEGTSNPNLYWYRQAAGRGLQLLFYSVGIGQISSEVPQNLSASRPQDRQFILSSKKLLLSDSGFYLCAWRLTGAYEQYFGPGTRLTVT.

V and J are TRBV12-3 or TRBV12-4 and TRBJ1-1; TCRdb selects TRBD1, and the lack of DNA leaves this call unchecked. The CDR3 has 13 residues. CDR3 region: CASINRGFGEAFF.

Here the CDR3 reads CASSPKYSASETQYF. The chain carries TRBV7-9 and TRBJ2-5. This CDR3 is built from 15 residues. In germline, CDR1 is SEHNR, CDR2 FQNEAQ (reference sequence).

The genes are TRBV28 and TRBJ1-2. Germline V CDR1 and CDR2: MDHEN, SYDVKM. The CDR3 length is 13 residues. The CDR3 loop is CASRLTTNYGYTF.

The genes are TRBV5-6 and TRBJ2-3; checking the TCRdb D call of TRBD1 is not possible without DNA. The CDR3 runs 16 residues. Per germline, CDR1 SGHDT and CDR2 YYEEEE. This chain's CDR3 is CASSLGGPGQVDTQYF.

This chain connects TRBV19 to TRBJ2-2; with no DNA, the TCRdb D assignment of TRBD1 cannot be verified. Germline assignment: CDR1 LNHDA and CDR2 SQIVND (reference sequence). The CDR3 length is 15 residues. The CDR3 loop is CASGYRGRATGELFF.

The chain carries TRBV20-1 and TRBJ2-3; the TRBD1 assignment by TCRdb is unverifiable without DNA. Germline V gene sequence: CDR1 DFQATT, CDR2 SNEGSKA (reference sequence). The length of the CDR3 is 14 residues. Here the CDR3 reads CSADQGLGTDTQYF.

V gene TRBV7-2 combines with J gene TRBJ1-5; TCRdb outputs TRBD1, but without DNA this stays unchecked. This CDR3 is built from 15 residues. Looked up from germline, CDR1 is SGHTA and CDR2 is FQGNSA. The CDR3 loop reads CASSWRTGAGQPQHF.

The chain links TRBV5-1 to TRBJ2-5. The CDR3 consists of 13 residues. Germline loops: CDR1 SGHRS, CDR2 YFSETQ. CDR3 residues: CASSKQFKETQYF.

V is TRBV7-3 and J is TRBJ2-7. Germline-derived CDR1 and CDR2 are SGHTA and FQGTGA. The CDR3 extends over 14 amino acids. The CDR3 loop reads CASSLTGSFYEQYF.

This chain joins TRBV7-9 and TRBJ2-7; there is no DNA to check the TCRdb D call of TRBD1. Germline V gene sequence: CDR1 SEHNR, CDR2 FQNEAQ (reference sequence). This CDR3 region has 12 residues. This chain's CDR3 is CASSPDGREQYF. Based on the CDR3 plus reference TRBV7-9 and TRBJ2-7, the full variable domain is DTGVSQNPRHKITKRGQNVTFRCDPISEHNRLYWYRQTLGQGPEFLTYFQNEAQLEKSRLLSDRFSAERPKGSFSTLEIQRTEQGDSAMYLCASSPDGREQYFGPGTRLTVT.

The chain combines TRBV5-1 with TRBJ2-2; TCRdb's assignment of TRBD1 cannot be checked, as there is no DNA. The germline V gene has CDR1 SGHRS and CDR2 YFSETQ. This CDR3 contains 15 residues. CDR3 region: CASLQGARDTGELFF.

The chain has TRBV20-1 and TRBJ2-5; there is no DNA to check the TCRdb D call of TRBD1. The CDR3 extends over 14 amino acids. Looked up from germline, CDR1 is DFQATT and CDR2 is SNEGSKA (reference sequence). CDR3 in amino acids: CSASQPVLQETQYF.

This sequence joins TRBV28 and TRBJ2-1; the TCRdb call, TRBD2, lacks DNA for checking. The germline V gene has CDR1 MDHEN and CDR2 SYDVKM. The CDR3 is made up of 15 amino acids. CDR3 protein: CASTSGGASYNEQFF.

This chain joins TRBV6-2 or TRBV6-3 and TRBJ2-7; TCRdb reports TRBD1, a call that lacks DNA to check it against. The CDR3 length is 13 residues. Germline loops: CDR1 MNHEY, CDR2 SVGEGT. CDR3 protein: CASRLGGNYEQYF.

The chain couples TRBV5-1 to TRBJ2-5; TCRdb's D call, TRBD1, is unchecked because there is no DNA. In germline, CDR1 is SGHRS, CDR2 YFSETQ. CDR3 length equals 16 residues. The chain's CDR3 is CASSFGGGLVQETQYF. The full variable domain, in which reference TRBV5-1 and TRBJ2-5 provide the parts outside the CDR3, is KAGVTQTPRYLIKTRGQQVTLSCSPISGHRSVSWYQQTPGQGLQFLFEYFSETQRNKGNFPGRFSGRQFSNSRSEMNVSTLELGDSALYLCASSFGGGLVQETQYFGPGTRLLVL.

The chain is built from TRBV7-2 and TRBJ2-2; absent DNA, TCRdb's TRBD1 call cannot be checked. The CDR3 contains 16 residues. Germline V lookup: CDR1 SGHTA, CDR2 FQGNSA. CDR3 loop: CASSLAGQVSTGELFF.